These 30 T cell receptor beta chains were all obtained from the same sample, sequenced in a study of T cells after yellow fever vaccination. TCRdb itself ran the 5' RACE reads through MiXCR, one entry per CDR3 protein. This table holds a few hundred thousand distinct CDR3 sequences, 6.8% found once. Here the sequenced sample was PBMCs, taken about 49 days after the first yellow fever vaccination. Receptors were obtained from a man aged 18 to 30 who received the YFV17D yellow fever vaccine.

In this sample, this clonotype turned up a few times. V usage is TRBV5-1 and J usage is TRBJ1-2; no clear D gene. CDR3 size: 13 residues. Trimming removed 0 bases at V and 7 bases at J, with 10 bases between. The germline V gene encodes CDR1 SGHRS and CDR2 YFSETQ. The CDR3 sequence is CASSLEGNGGYTF. DNA of the CDR3: TGCGCCAGCAGCTTGGAAGGGAATGGTGGCTACACCTTC.

In this sample, this clonotype turned up a few times. This sequence joins TRBV7-2 and TRBJ2-4; D gene unclear. Germline-derived CDR1 and CDR2 are SGHTA and FQGNSA. CDR3 length: 15 residues. V was trimmed by 3 bases and J by 6 bases, leaving 15 bases between them. The CDR3: CASSLMARQPNIQYF. The CDR3 DNA follows: TGTGCCAGCAGCTTGATGGCTCGGCAGCCAAACATTCAGTACTTC.

This clonotype has a handful of counts. The chain uses TRBV4-2 and TRBJ1-3; 7 bases fit TRBD1. Germline V gene sequence: CDR1 LGHNA, CDR2 YNFKEQ. CDR3 length: 15 amino acids. V shed 1 base, J shed 0 bases, and the junction held 0 bases outside the gene matches. The CDR3 DNA sequence: TGTGCCAGCAGCCAAGGGGACAGCTCTGGAAACACCATATATTTT. The encoded protein is CASSQGDSSGNTIYF.

This clonotype has a count of ten or more. The V call is TRBV12-3 or TRBV12-4, the J call TRBJ2-5; tentatively, D is TRBD1 (5 bases). The CDR3 consists of 13 residues. Trimming took 5 bases from V and 2 from J, leaving 9 bases between them. The CDR3 region has the DNA TGTGCCAGCAGTATGACAGCACAAGAGACCCAGTACTTC. Translated: CASSMTAQETQYF.

This clonotype was recorded a few times. The rearrangement uses TRBV5-1 and TRBJ2-1; 9 nucleotides agree with TRBD2. The V gene end was trimmed by 4 bases and the J gene end by 10 bases; junction bases not matched to a gene: 12. This CDR3 is 15 amino acids long. CDR1 SGHRS and CDR2 YFSETQ come from the germline V gene. The CDR3 protein is CASSLSSGEYREQFF. The CDR3 nucleotides read TGCGCCAGCAGCCTCTCTAGCGGGGAGTACAGGGAGCAGTTCTTC.

This clonotype was recorded a few times. The J gene is TRBJ2-3, the V gene TRBV30; TRBD2 is a possible D gene (6 bases). This CDR3 is built from 14 residues. Trimming removed 2 bases from V and 1 base from J, with 10 bases in between. Germline V gene data show CDR1 as GTSNPN and CDR2 as SVGIG (reference sequence). CDR3 nucleotides: TGTGCCTGGAGTACCACGGGGGGCACAGATACGCAGTATTTT. Protein sequence: CAWSTTGGTDTQYF.

This clonotype was detected only a few times. Written as DNA, the CDR3 is TGTGCCAGCACCCTAGACAGGGTCGGTGGAAACACCATATATTTT. As protein: CASTLDRVGGNTIYF. This rearrangement joins TRBV12-3 or TRBV12-4 to TRBJ1-3; 7 positions agree with TRBD1. The CDR3 runs to 15 residues. After removal of 7 bases from V and 3 bases from J, the junction contained 9 bases not matched to a gene.

This clonotype was picked up many times. The junction shows a germline mismatch at one end, possibly a read error. The V call is TRBV5-1, the J call TRBJ1-2; unclear D gene. The CDR3 sequence is 13 residues long. Germline CDR1 is SGHRS and CDR2 is YFSETQ. CDR3 region: CASSLEGNYGYTF. The CDR3 nucleotides are TGTGCCAGCAGTTTAGAGGGAAACTATGGCTACACCTTC.

The chain uses TRBV12-3 or TRBV12-4 and TRBJ1-3; D gene ambiguous. CDR3 length equals 15 residues. The germline V and J ends were trimmed by 5 bases and 8 bases, with 19 bases remaining between them. The CDR3 nucleotides are TGTGCCAGCAGTCCCTCCCTGGGTTCTGCGGACACCATATATTTT. Amino acid sequence: CASSPSLGSADTIYF.

The chain has TRBV7-2 and TRBJ1-5; no definite D call. CDR3 length equals 13 residues. The ends were cut back, 2 bases at V and 6 bases at J, with 8 bases in the middle. Germline V gives CDR1 SGHTA, CDR2 FQGNSA. DNA of the CDR3: TGTGCCAGCAGCTTACGCCGAGGTCAGCCCCAGCATTTT. Translated: CASSLRRGQPQHF.

In this sample, this clonotype turned up many times. The chain couples TRBV4-3 to TRBJ1-2; D unclear. Germline V gene lookup returns CDR1 LGHNA and CDR2 YSLEER. This CDR3 spans 13 amino acids. The V end lost 0 bases, the J end lost 2 bases, and 4 bases lay between the germline ends. The CDR3 sequence is CASSQDNNYGYTF. In DNA, the CDR3 is TGCGCCAGCAGCCAAGATAACAACTATGGCTACACCTTC.

This clonotype was seen more than once but under ten times. The J gene is TRBJ1-1, the V gene TRBV6-5, with unresolved D. The CDR3 is made up of 15 amino acids. Germline CDR1 and CDR2: MNHEY and SVGAGI. The germline V and J ends were trimmed by 2 bases and 3 bases, with 13 bases remaining between them. This CDR3 is CASSYGFSGDTEAFF. CDR3 DNA: TGTGCCAGCAGTTACGGCTTTTCTGGGGACACTGAAGCTTTCTTT.

This clonotype was detected only a few times. The chain is built from TRBV4-1 and TRBJ1-1; D gene ambiguous. V dropped 1 base and J dropped 6 bases, with 15 bases sitting between them. CDR1 and CDR2 from the germline V gene are MGHRA and YSYEKL. CDR3 length: 15 residues. CDR3 residues: CASSQVPQMVPEAFF. The CDR3, as DNA: TGCGCCAGCAGCCAAGTCCCACAGATGGTGCCTGAAGCTTTCTTT.

This clonotype has a handful of counts. The chain combines TRBV7-9 with TRBJ1-2; D ambiguous. Germline CDR1 SEHNR, CDR2 FQNEAQ (reference sequence). The CDR3 contains 15 residues. Trimming took 1 base from V and 4 from J, leaving 13 bases between them. CDR3 amino acids: CASSLGEDSFYGYTF. DNA for the CDR3: TGTGCCAGCAGCTTAGGCGAGGACTCCTTCTATGGCTACACCTTC. Combining the CDR3 with reference TRBV7-9 and TRBJ1-2 gives the whole variable domain DTGVSQNPRHKITKRGQNVTFRCDPISEHNRLYWYRQTLGQGPEFLTYFQNEAQLEKSRLLSDRFSAERPKGSFSTLEIQRTEQGDSAMYLCASSLGEDSFYGYTFGSGTRLTVV.

This clonotype came up a few times. This chain links TRBV6-2 or TRBV6-3 with TRBJ2-2, with D possibly called TRBD1 or TRBD2 (5 bases each). CDR3 length: 17 amino acids. Germline V gene sequence: CDR1 MNHEY, CDR2 SVGEGT. With 5 bases removed from V and 0 bases from J, the gap between germline ends came to 16 bases. The CDR3 protein is CASSPPGTYANTGELFF. The CDR3 region has the DNA TGTGCCAGCAGTCCCCCCGGGACCTACGCGAACACCGGGGAGCTGTTTTTT.

This clonotype was seen a few times. The V gene is TRBV24-1, the J gene TRBJ2-3; TRBD2 aligns across 12 bases. The CDR3 has 15 amino acids. Germline V gene sequence: CDR1 KGHDR, CDR2 SFDVKD. Unmatched junction bases numbered 0, after V lost 2 bases and J lost 4 bases. CDR3 sequence (DNA): TGTGCCACCAGTGATTGGACTAGCGGGGCAGATACGCAGTATTTT. Amino acids: CATSDWTSGADTQYF.

J is TRBJ1-1 and V is TRBV18; D not certain. Germline lookup yields CDR1 KGHSH and CDR2 LQKENI. Deletions cut 0 bases from V and 1 base from J, with 6 bases between. The CDR3 has 14 residues. CDR3 protein: CASSPPSTNTEAFF. The CDR3 nucleotides read TGTGCCAGCTCACCACCTTCAACGAACACTGAAGCTTTCTTT.

In its sample, this clonotype was seen a few times. The rearrangement links TRBV6-5 to TRBJ2-3; D is unresolved. Germline CDR1 MNHEY, CDR2 SVGAGI. V lost 2 bases and J lost 2, with 8 bases in between. The CDR3 runs to 14 residues. CDR3 protein: CASSYAVFTDTQYF. In DNA form, the CDR3 reads TGTGCCAGCAGTTACGCGGTGTTCACAGATACGCAGTATTTT.

This clonotype appeared a few times. The J gene is TRBJ2-6, the V gene TRBV19; no clear D. This CDR3 has 17 residues. CDR1 and CDR2 from the germline V gene are LNHDA and SQIVND (reference sequence). V lost 7 bases, J lost 0 bases, and 16 bases lay in between. The CDR3 is CASTTYWQISGANVLTF. The CDR3 DNA reads as TGTGCCAGTACCACCTACTGGCAGATCTCTGGGGCCAACGTCCTGACTTTC.

The gene calls are TRBV4-2 and TRBJ2-5; D is undetermined. The ends were cut back, 10 bases at V and 5 bases at J, with 17 bases in the middle. Germline lookup yields CDR1 LGHNA and CDR2 YNFKEQ. The CDR3 length is 13 residues. CDR3 residues: CAMGPGLKETQYF. CDR3 DNA sequence: TGTGCCATGGGCCCCGGGCTTAAGGAGACCCAGTACTTC.

This clonotype was recorded at least ten times. V usage is TRBV6-6 and J usage is TRBJ1-3; D call uncertain. Germline V gene lookup returns CDR1 MNHNY and CDR2 SVGAGI (reference sequence). V lost 8 bases to trimming and J lost 8 bases, with 13 bases between them. This CDR3 contains 12 residues. In nucleotides, the CDR3 is TGTGCCAGCGTCGCGGTTTCCGACACCATATATTTT. Translating gives CASVAVSDTIYF.

This clonotype has just a few counts. The chain joins TRBV20-1 to TRBJ1-5; D possibly corresponds to TRBD1 (6 bases). The germline CDR1 and CDR2 sequences are DFQATT and SNEGSKA (reference sequence). Trimming cost V 6 bases and J 0 bases, with 12 bases left between them. The CDR3 is made up of 14 amino acids. CDR3 amino acids: CSAARGDSNQPQHF. In DNA, the CDR3 is TGCAGTGCCGCAAGGGGGGATAGCAATCAGCCCCAGCATTTT.

This clonotype was detected only a few times. V usage is TRBV27 and J usage is TRBJ1-6, with D tentatively TRBD1 (5 bases). The CDR3 extends over 13 amino acids. V was cut by 4 bases and J by 10 bases, with 11 bases left in between. CDR1 is MNHEY and CDR2 is SMNVEV in the germline V gene (reference sequence). The chain's CDR3 is CASSWGSGSPLHF. The CDR3 region has the DNA TGTGCCAGCAGTTGGGGGTCAGGGTCACCCCTCCACTTT.

The gene calls are TRBV2 and TRBJ2-2; maybe TRBD2 (5 bases). The CDR3 totals 13 residues. Germline loops: CDR1 SNHLY, CDR2 FYNNEI. V lost 7 bases to trimming and J lost 5 bases, with 11 bases between them. The CDR3 sequence: CASIKRRTGELFF. The CDR3 DNA reads TGTGCCAGCATAAAACGGAGGACCGGGGAGCTGTTTTTT. The complete variable domain, with remaining parts taken from reference TRBV2 and TRBJ2-2, reads EPEVTQTPSHQVTQMGQEVILRCVPISNHLYFYWYRQILGQKVEFLVSFYNNEISEKSEIFDDQFSVERPDGSNFTLKIRSTKLEDSAMYFCASIKRRTGELFFGEGSRLTVL.

The chain uses TRBV25-1 and TRBJ2-5, with D maybe TRBD1 (6 bases). The germline V and J ends were trimmed by 5 bases and 0 bases, with 10 bases remaining between them. The germline gives CDR1 MGHDK, CDR2 SYGVNS. There are 14 residues in the CDR3. The CDR3 bases are TGTGCCAGCAGTTGGAACAGGGACCAAGAGACCCAGTACTTC. This encodes CASSWNRDQETQYF.

This rearrangement joins TRBV15 to TRBJ1-1, with D hard to call. The CDR3 spans 13 residues. Germline CDR1 is LNHNV and CDR2 is YYDKDF (reference sequence). Trimming removed 0 bases at V and 5 bases at J, with 7 bases between. The CDR3 region is CATSREGGTEAFF. The CDR3 DNA reads TGTGCCACCAGCAGAGAAGGCGGGACTGAAGCTTTCTTT.

This chain connects TRBV20-1 to TRBJ1-5; D gene ambiguous. Germline CDR1 and CDR2: DFQATT and SNEGSKA (reference sequence). CDR3 length equals 12 residues. V was cut by 6 bases and J by 7 bases, with 13 bases left in between. CDR3 sequence (DNA): TGCAGTGCGAAACTCGTGGGGCAGCCCCAGCATTTT. It translates to CSAKLVGQPQHF.

The CDR3 spells CASSPRETDTQYF. The CDR3 bases are TGTGCCAGCTCACCACGAGAAACAGATACGCAGTATTTT. This chain links TRBV18 with TRBJ2-3; D remains ambiguous. Trimming shortened V by 1 base and J by 3 bases, and 5 bases separated the two germline ends. The CDR3 length is 13 residues. The germline CDR1 and CDR2 sequences are KGHSH and LQKENI. The full variable domain, rest sourced from reference TRBV18 and TRBJ2-3, is NAGVMQNPRHLVRRRGQEARLRCSPMKGHSHVYWYRQLPEEGLKFMVYLQKENIIDESGMPKERFSAEFPKEGPSILRIQQVVRGDSAAYFCASSPRETDTQYFGPGTRLTVL.

This clonotype occurred many times. The V call is TRBV7-2, the J call TRBJ1-1; no clear D gene. Germline V CDR1 and CDR2: SGHTA, FQGNSA. V lost 1 base to trimming and J lost 1 base, with 7 bases between them. The CDR3 length is 14 residues. The CDR3 region is CASSLVFGNTEAFF. The CDR3 region has the DNA TGTGCCAGCAGCTTAGTTTTTGGGAACACTGAAGCTTTCTTT.

This clonotype was seen ten or more times. The genes are TRBV11-2 and TRBJ2-3, with D hard to call. The CDR3 covers 12 residues. Germline loops: CDR1 SGHAT, CDR2 FQNNGV. Trimming shortened V by 7 bases and J by 6 bases, and 11 bases separated the two germline ends. CDR3 sequence reads: CASTDLKDTQYF. Written as DNA, the CDR3 is TGTGCCAGCACGGACCTCAAGGATACGCAGTATTTT.